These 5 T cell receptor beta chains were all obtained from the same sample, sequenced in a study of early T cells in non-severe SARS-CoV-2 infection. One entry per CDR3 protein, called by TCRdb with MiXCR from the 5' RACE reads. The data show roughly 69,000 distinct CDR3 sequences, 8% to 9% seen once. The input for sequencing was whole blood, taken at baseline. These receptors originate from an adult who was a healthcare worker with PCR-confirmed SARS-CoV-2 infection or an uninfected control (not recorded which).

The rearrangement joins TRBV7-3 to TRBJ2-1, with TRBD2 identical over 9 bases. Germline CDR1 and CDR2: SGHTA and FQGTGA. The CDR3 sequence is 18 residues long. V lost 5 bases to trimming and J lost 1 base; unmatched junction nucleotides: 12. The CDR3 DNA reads TGTGCCAGCAGCCCCCGGGGGCCTAGCGGGACTTCCTACAATGAGCAGTTCTTC. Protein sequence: CASSPRGPSGTSYNEQFF.

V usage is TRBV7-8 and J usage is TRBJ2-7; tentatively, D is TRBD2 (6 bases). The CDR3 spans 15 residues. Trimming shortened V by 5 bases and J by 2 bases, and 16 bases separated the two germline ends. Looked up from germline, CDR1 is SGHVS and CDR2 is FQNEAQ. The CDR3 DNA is TGTGCCAGCAGCCGGGGGACGGGAGCCCCCTACGAGCAGTACTTC. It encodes CASSRGTGAPYEQYF.

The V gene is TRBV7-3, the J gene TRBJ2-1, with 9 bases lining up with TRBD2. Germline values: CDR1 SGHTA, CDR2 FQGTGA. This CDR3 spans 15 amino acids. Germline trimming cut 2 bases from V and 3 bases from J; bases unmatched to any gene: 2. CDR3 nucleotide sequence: TGTGCCAGCAGCTTAGATAGCGGGGGCTACAATGAGCAGTTCTTC. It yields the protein CASSLDSGGYNEQFF.

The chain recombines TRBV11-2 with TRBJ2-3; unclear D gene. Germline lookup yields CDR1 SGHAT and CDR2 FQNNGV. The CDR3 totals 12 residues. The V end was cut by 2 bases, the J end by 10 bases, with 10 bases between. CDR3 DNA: TGTGCCAGCAGCTTACGATCAGGAGCGCAGTATTTT. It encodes CASSLRSGAQYF. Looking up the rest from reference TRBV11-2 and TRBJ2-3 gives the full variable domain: EAGVAQSPRYKIIEKRQSVAFWCNPISGHATLYWYQQILGQGPKLLIQFQNNGVVDDSQLPKDRFSAERLKGVDSTLKIQPAKLEDSAVYLCASSLRSGAQYFGPGTRLTVL.

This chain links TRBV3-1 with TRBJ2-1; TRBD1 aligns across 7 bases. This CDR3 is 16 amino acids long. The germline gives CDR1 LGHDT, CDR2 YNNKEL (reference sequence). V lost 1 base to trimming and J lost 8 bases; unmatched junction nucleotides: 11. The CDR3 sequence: CASSQGVPGGLYEQFF. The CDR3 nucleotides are TGTGCCAGCAGCCAAGGAGTACCAGGGGGTTTGTATGAGCAGTTCTTC.